This entry concerns a single T cell receptor (beta chain). This sample includes further DNA sequences coding for the same CDR3. The repertoire was sequenced with immunoSEQ multiplex PCR; TCRdb's copy has only in-frame clones and lacks some. The table shows 120,000 to 150,000 clones, with around 87% occurring only once. The sample originates from a study of blood T cell repertoires in COVID-19. Overall study context: Samples taken during acute and convalescent COVID-19 were collected in the United States, Italy and Spain.

CDR3 size: 14 residues. Per the germline V gene, CDR1 is SGDLS and CDR2 is YYNGEE. The J segment lost 2 bases and the V segment lost 2 bases, leaving 1 base of the junction unmatched. The sequence derives from a woman in her fifties or sixties with active COVID-19. The rearrangement uses TRBV9 and TRBJ2-1; 7 bases fit TRBD2. Sequencing input: peripheral blood. CDR3 residues: CASSVGGTYNEQFF. The CDR3 coding sequence is TGTGCCAGCAGCGTCGGGGGGACCTACAATGAGCAGTTCTTC. Full variable domain (remainder filled in from reference TRBV9 and TRBJ2-1): DSGVTQTPKHLITATGQRVTLRCSPRSGDLSVYWYQQSLDQGLQFLIQYYNGEERAKGNILERFSAQQFPDLHSELNLSSLELGDSALYFCASSVGGTYNEQFFGPGTRLTVL.